The present entry profiles one TCR beta chain with its context. The data were obtained in a study of T cell clonotyping in hematopoietic cell transplantation. Germline V gene sequence: CDR1 SNHLY, CDR2 FYNNEI. V lost 4 bases and J 10 bases, leaving 14 bases between the germline ends. CDR3 length: 13 residues. Method: immunoSEQ multiplex PCR; TCRdb's copy keeps in-frame clones and lacks some. Of several thousand clones listed, roughly four fifths are singletons. V gene TRBV2 combines with J gene TRBJ2-1; D ambiguous. The sequenced sample was peripheral blood mononuclear cells, obtained 180 days after allogeneic stem cell transplant. The receptor was isolated from a female patient between 50 and 60 years old who had an allogeneic stem cell transplant from an unrelated donor, so the T cells may come from the graft donor. Some clones in this sample may be carry-over from other donors' samples. The CDR3 DNA follows: TGTGCCAGCAGTGGAGCTAGAGAAGGGGAGCAGTTCTTC. It is translated as CASSGAREGEQFF.